This TCR beta chain is from a study of cytomegalovirus exposure and HLA in healthy donors. This clone was observed a single time. The PCR contained 60 Vbeta and 13 Jbeta primers. The repertoire was sequenced with immunoSEQ multiplex PCR; TCRdb's copy has only in-frame clones and lacks some. This sample carries some 90,000 clones, 69% of them seen once, and the ten largest clones take 2.7%. The CDR3 sequence is 11 residues long. Trimming took off 0 bases at V and 9 bases at J, with 6 bases between the two ends. Germline V gene lookup returns CDR1 SNHLY and CDR2 FYNNEI. The source is a man aged 45-65 years in good health and CMV-seronegative. Specimen: PBMCs. The chain carries TRBV2 and TRBJ2-7; D gene uncertain. In nucleotides, the CDR3 is TGTGCCAGCAGTGAAGCCTTGTGGCAGTACGTC. As protein: CASSEALWQYV.